The clone carrying this T cell receptor beta chain was counted between two and nine times. The data were obtained in a study of blood T cell repertoires in COVID-19. Study in general: Acute and convalescent COVID-19 specimens originated in the United States, Italy and Spain. Sources were T cells, B-cell-depleted T cells, or PBMCs; the material itself was cDNA or gDNA.

The V gene's germline CDR1 is LGHDT and CDR2 YNNKEL (reference sequence). V shed 8 bases and J shed 7 bases, with 12 bases lying between them. This CDR3 region has 13 residues. As processed by the authors: Estimation of nucleated cell counts relied on the amplification of reference gene primers. Clones were read by immunoSEQ multiplex PCR, and TCRdb kept only the in-frame ones, dropping some. The DNA was the basis for D and trimming; V, J and clone size are from that table. The sample consists of about 220,000 clones, around 88% of them appearing once. Cohort allocation depended upon clinical history that participants reported.

The receptor comes from a woman aged 45-65 years with acute COVID-19. The sample comprised PBMCs or T cells enriched from blood (not recorded which). J is TRBJ1-6 and V is TRBV3-1 (or the pseudogene TRBV3-2); weak D call: TRBD1 (5 bases). The CDR3 DNA sequence: TGTGCCAGCTCCCGGGGGAGGAATTCACCCCTCCACTTT. Protein product: CASSRGRNSPLHF.